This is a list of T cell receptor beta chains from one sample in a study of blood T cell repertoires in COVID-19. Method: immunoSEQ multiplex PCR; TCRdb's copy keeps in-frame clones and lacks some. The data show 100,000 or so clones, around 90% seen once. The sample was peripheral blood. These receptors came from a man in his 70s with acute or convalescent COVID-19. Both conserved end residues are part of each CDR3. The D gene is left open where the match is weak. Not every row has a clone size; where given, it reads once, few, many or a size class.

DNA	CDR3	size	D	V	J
TGTGCCAGCAGCTTAGTAGGCCGGAGCTCCTACAATGAGCAGTTCTTC	CASSLVGRSSYNEQFF	NA	NA	TRBV13	TRBJ2-1
TGTGCCAGCAGGGCCGGGACAGGGGACCCCCTTGGCTACACCTTC	CASRAGTGDPLGYTF	NA	TRBD1	TRBV2	TRBJ1-2
TGTGCCAGCAGTTACTCTGGCAGAGGGTTCCTCCACTTT	CASSYSGRGFLHF	NA	NA	TRBV6-5	TRBJ1-6
TGTGCCAGCAGGCCCCCGGGACAGGGTTATGGCTACACCTTC	CASRPPGQGYGYTF	NA	TRBD1	TRBV5-4	TRBJ1-2
TGCGCCAGCAGCCAGGATTCGAACACTGAAGCTTTCTTT	CASSQDSNTEAFF	few	NA	TRBV5-1	TRBJ1-1
TGTGCCATCAGTGAGAAGGGGGATCAGCCCCAGCATTTT	CAISEKGDQPQHF	NA	NA	TRBV10-3	TRBJ1-5
TGTGCCAGCAGTATCCGAGGGATATACGAGCAGTACTTC	CASSIRGIYEQYF	NA	NA	TRBV28	TRBJ2-7
TGCGCCAGCAGCTTGGGATCCACAGAAAACAATCAGCCCCAGCATTTT	CASSLGSTENNQPQHF	NA	NA	TRBV5-1	TRBJ1-5
TGTGCCAGCAGCCCCACGACTAGCGGGTTCTACAATGAGCAGTTCTTC	CASSPTTSGFYNEQFF	NA	TRBD2	TRBV7-9	TRBJ2-1
TGTGCCAGCTCACGGAGACAATACCCGGGACAGGATGCCTACGAGCAGTACTTC	CASSRRQYPGQDAYEQYF	NA	TRBD1	TRBV18	TRBJ2-7
TGTGCCAGCAGCAAAGCGCTCAGAAGACTTGGGGCCAACGTCCTGACTTTC	CASSKALRRLGANVLTF	NA	NA	TRBV21-1	TRBJ2-6
TGTGCCAGCAGCGCCAGGGAGGGCTATGGCTACACCTTC	CASSAREGYGYTF	NA	NA	TRBV9	TRBJ1-2
TGTGCCAGCAGCGCCGTACTAGCGGGGGACCCCTGGGTGTTCTTC	CASSAVLAGDPWVFF	NA	TRBD2	TRBV11-2	TRBJ2-1
TGTGCCAGCAGCCGCACAGGGGGCGGAGATACGCAGTATTTT	CASSRTGGGDTQYF	once	TRBD1	TRBV7-9	TRBJ2-3
TGTGCCAGCAGTTACGGACTTATGGGCCAAGAGACCCAGTACTTC	CASSYGLMGQETQYF	NA	NA	TRBV6-6	TRBJ2-5
TGTGCCAGCAGCGTAGCCAGGACTAGCGGGGGCCAGCAGTTCTTC	CASSVARTSGGQQFF	once	TRBD2	TRBV9	TRBJ2-1
TGTGCCAGCAGCTTGGCAGGTCCAGAGACCCAGTACTTC	CASSLAGPETQYF	NA	NA	TRBV5-6	TRBJ2-5
TGTGCCAGCAGCGTACAGGGCTATAGCACAGATACGCAGTATTTT	CASSVQGYSTDTQYF	NA	NA	TRBV9	TRBJ2-3
TGTGCCACCGAATCCCCGGACAGGGGTGGCTACACCTTC	CATESPDRGGYTF	NA	TRBD1	TRBV24-1	TRBJ1-2
TGTGCCAGTAGTATAGGGTTATGGACAGGGGCCGGGCAAGAGACCCAGTACTTC	CASSIGLWTGAGQETQYF	NA	TRBD1	TRBV19	TRBJ2-5
TGTGCCAGCAGTCGAGGTGGCACAGATACGCAGTATTTT	CASSRGGTDTQYF	once	NA	TRBV25-1	TRBJ2-3
TGTGCCAGCAGCCTAGGGCGTTCTAGCGGGAACTACAATGAGCAGTTCTTC	CASSLGRSSGNYNEQFF	NA	TRBD2	TRBV28	TRBJ2-1
TGTGCCAGCAGCCAAGCGACAGGGGGAGTTGGCTACACCTTC	CASSQATGGVGYTF	NA	TRBD1	TRBV3-1/TRBV3-2	TRBJ1-2
TGTGCCAGTAGTATAGGCCAGGGGCTTGAAAACTATGGCTACACCTTC	CASSIGQGLENYGYTF	NA	NA	TRBV19	TRBJ1-2
TGTGCCAGCAGCTTGGCCAGGCGCGAGACCCAGTACTTC	CASSLARRETQYF	NA	NA	TRBV5-5	TRBJ2-5
TGTGCCAGCTCACTTTCCGTGTACTATGGAGACGAGCAGTACTTC	CASSLSVYYGDEQYF	NA	NA	TRBV18	TRBJ2-7
TGTGCCAGCAGTTACACGGGGTCTCAGCCCCAGCATTTT	CASSYTGSQPQHF	NA	NA	TRBV6-6	TRBJ1-5
TGTGCCAGCGGGACAGTCATGGACGAGCAGTACTTC	CASGTVMDEQYF	NA	TRBD1	TRBV6-5	TRBJ2-7
TGTGCCAGCGGCGGGGGGGCGTACAATGAGCAGTTCTTC	CASGGGAYNEQFF	NA	TRBD2	TRBV7-8	TRBJ2-1
TGTGCCAGTAGTATTGAGCGCACCGCTAGCACAGATACGCAGTATTTT	CASSIERTASTDTQYF	NA	NA	TRBV19	TRBJ2-3
TGTGCCAGCAGCTTTCCTAGCGGGAGGGCCGATAGGGATGAGCAGTTCTTC	CASSFPSGRADRDEQFF	NA	TRBD2	TRBV11-3	TRBJ2-1
TGTGCCACCAGCAGGACAGGGATCAATCAGCCCCAGCATTTT	CATSRTGINQPQHF	NA	TRBD1	TRBV15	TRBJ1-5
TGCGCCAGCAGCTTTGGAGGGGGCGACTATGGCTACACCTTC	CASSFGGGDYGYTF	NA	TRBD1	TRBV5-1	TRBJ1-2
TGTGCCGGCAGATCACAGGGAGCAGATACGCAGTATTTT	CAGRSQGADTQYF	NA	NA	TRBV5-4	TRBJ2-3
TGCGCCAGCAGCCCGACAGGCCGAGCCTACGAGCAGTACTTC	CASSPTGRAYEQYF	NA	NA	TRBV4-1	TRBJ2-7
TGCGCCAGCAGCAAACAGGGGGCGGTTGATGGCTACACCTTC	CASSKQGAVDGYTF	few	TRBD1	TRBV5-1	TRBJ1-2
TGTGCCAGCAGTTACGAAAGGGGTATGGAGCCCCAGCATTTT	CASSYERGMEPQHF	NA	NA	TRBV6-5	TRBJ1-5
TGTGCCAGCAGCCAACCAATCCGGGGCACCATATATTTT	CASSQPIRGTIYF	once	NA	TRBV14	TRBJ1-3
TGTGCCAGCAGCTTATTAAACAGTGGTAATGAAAAACTGTTTTTT	CASSLLNSGNEKLFF	few	NA	TRBV7-2	TRBJ1-4
TGTGCCAGCAGCTTGGACGAGACCGGACAGGGGTACGAGCAGTACTTC	CASSLDETGQGYEQYF	NA	TRBD1	TRBV5-5	TRBJ2-7
TGTGCCACCAGTGATCCAACAGGGGTGGGTGAGCAGTTCTTC	CATSDPTGVGEQFF	NA	TRBD1	TRBV24-1	TRBJ2-1
TGTGCCACCAGTGTTGAAGACCCTCGGGGACTGTTTTTT	CATSVEDPRGLFF	NA	NA	TRBV24-1	TRBJ1-4